The clone carrying this T cell receptor beta chain was counted ten times or more. As for time point: after trial treatment. Sample treatment: LDRT plus nivolumab, ipilimumab, low-dose cyclophosphamide and aspirin (RACIN trial). This sample stems from a study of low-dose radiotherapy and immunotherapy resistance in tumors. Covering alpha and beta chains, TRAV- and TRBV-specific primers were used for the first-strand cDNA. Amplification, which lasted roughly 22 PCR cycles, used a constant-region primer and V-primer adapter to amplify TCRs. MiXCR, applied by TCRdb to the reads, yields one record per CDR3 protein. The table has 100,000 or so distinct CDR3 sequences, around 20% seen once. Germline values: CDR1 SGHRS, CDR2 YFSETQ. Deletions cut 2 bases from V and 6 bases from J, with 12 bases between. This CDR3 comprises 14 residues.

The receptor comes from a male donor with prostate cancer. This chain joins TRBV5-1 and TRBJ2-1, with a possible D match to TRBD2 (7 bases). Here the sequenced sample was PBMCs, taken after low-dose radiotherapy plus immunotherapy. The CDR3 protein is CASSFGGPSNEQFF. The CDR3 DNA is TGCGCCAGCAGCTTCGGGGGGCCTAGCAATGAGCAGTTCTTC.